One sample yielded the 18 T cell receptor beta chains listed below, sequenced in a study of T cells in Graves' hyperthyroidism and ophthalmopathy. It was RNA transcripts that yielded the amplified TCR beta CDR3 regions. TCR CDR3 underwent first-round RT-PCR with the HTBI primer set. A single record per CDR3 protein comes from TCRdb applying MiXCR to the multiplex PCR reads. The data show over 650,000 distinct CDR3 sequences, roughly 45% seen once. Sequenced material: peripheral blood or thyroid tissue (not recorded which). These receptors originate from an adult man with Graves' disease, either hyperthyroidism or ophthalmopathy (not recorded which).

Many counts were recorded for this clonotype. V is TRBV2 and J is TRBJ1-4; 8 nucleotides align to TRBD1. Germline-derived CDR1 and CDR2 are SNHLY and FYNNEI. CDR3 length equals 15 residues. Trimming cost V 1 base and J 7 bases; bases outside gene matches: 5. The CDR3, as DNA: TGTGCCAGCAGTGAAGGGGGGACAGGAGGTGAAAAACTGTTTTTT. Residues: CASSEGGTGGEKLFF.

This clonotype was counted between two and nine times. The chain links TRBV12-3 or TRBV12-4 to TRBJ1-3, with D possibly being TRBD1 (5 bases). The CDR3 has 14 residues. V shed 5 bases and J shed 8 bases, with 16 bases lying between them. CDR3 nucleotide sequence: TGTGCCAGCAGTCTGCGTAGGCTGGGGGACACCATATATTTT. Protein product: CASSLRRLGDTIYF.

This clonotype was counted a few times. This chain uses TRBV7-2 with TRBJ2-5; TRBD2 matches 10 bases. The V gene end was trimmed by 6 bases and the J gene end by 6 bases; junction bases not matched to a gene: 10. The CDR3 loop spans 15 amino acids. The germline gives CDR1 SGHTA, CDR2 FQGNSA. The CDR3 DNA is TGTGCCAGCAGTTTCCCTAGCGGGAGAGCTAAGACCCAGTACTTC. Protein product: CASSFPSGRAKTQYF.

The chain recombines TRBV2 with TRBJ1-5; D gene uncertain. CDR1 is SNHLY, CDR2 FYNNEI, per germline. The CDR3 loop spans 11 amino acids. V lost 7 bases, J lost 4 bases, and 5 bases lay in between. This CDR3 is CASNTNQPQHF. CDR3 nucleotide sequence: TGTGCCAGCAACACTAATCAGCCCCAGCATTTT.

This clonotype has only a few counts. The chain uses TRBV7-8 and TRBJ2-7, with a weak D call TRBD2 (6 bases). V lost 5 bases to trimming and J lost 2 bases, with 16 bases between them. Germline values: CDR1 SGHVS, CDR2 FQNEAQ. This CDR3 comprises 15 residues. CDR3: CASSPRGSGPYEQYF. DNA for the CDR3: TGTGCCAGCAGCCCTCGGGGTAGCGGACCCTACGAGCAGTACTTC.

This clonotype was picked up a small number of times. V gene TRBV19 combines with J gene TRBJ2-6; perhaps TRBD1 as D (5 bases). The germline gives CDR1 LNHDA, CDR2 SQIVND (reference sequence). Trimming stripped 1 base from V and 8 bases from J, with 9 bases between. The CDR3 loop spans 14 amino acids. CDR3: CASSIVQGSNVLTF. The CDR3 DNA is TGTGCCAGTAGTATAGTTCAGGGTTCCAACGTCCTGACTTTC.

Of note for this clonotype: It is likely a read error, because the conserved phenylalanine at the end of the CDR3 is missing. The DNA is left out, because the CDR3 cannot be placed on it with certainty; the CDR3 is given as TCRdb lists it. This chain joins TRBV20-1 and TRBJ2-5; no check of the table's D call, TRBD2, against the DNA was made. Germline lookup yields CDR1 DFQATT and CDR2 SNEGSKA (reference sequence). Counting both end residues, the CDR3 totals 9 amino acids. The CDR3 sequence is CSAKDAGTS.

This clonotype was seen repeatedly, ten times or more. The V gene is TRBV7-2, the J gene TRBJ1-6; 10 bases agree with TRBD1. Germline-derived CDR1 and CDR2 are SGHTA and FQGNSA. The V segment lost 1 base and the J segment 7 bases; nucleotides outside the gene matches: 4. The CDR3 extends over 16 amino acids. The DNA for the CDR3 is TGTGCCAGCAGCTTAGTAGGGGGACAGGGGAATTCACCCCTCCACTTT. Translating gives CASSLVGGQGNSPLHF. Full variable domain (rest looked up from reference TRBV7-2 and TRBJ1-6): GAGVSQSPSNKVTEKGKDVELRCDPISGHTALYWYRQSLGQGLEFLIYFQGNSAPDKSGLPSDRFSAERTGGSVSTLTIQRTQQEDSAVYLCASSLVGGQGNSPLHFGNGTRLTVT.

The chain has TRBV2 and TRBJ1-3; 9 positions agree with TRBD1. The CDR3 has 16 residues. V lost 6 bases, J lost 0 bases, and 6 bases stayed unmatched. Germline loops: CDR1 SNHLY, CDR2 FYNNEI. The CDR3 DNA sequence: TGTGCCAGCAGAACCGACAGGGGGGCCTCTGGAAACACCATATATTTT. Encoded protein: CASRTDRGASGNTIYF.

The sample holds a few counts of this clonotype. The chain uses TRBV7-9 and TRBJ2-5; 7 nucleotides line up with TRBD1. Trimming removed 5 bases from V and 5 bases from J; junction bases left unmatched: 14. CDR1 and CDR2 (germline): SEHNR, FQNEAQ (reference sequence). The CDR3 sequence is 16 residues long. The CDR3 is CASSTYRGRGVETQYF. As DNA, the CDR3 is TGTGCCAGCAGCACCTACAGGGGAAGGGGCGTGGAGACCCAGTACTTC.

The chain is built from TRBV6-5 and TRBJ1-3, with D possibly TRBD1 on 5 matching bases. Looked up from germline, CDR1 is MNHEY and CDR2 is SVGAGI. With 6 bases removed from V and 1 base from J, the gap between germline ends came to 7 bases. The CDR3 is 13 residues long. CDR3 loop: CASRTASGNTIYF. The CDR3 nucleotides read TGTGCCAGCAGGACAGCGTCTGGAAACACCATATATTTT.

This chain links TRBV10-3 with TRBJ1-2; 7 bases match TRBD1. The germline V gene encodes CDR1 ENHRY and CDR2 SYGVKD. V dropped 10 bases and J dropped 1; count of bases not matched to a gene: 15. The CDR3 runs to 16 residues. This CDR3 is CASTTPDRAGNYGYTF. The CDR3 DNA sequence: TGTGCCAGCACCACCCCCGACAGGGCTGGTAACTATGGCTACACCTTC.

The CDR3 reads CASSATLSSYNSPLHF. For the CDR3, the DNA is TGTGCCAGCAGTGCCACCTTGAGCTCCTATAATTCACCCCTCCACTTT. The V gene is TRBV12-3 or TRBV12-4, the J gene TRBJ1-6; no clear D. This CDR3 has 16 amino acids. Trimming shortened V by 5 bases and J by 0 bases, and 11 bases separated the two germline ends.

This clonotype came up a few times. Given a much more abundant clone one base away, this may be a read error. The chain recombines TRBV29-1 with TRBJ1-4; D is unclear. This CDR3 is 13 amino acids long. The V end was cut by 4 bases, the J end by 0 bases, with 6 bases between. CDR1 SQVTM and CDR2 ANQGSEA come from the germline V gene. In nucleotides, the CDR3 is TGCAGCGTTGCCGGGACAACTAATGAAAAACTGTTTTTT. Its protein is CSVAGTTNEKLFF.

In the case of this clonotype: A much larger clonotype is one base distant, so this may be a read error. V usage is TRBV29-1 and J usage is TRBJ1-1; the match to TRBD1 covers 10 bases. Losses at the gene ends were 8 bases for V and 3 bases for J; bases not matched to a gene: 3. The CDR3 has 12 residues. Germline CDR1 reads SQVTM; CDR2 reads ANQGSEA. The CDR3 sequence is CSLDRGHTEAFF. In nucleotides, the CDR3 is TGCAGCCTAGACAGGGGGCACACTGAAGCTTTCTTT.

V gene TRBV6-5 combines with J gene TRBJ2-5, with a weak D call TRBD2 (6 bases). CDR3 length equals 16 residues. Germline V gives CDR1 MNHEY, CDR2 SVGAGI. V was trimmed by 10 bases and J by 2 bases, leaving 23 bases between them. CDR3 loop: CAITPSAGTYQETQYF. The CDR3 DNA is TGTGCCATCACTCCTAGCGCCGGGACGTATCAAGAGACCCAGTACTTC.

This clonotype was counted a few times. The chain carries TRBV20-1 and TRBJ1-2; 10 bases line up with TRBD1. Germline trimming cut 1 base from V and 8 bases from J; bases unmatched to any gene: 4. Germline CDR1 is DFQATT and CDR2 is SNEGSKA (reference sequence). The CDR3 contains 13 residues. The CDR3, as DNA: TGCAGTGCTAGAGGACAGGGGGCCTGGGGCTACACCTTC. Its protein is CSARGQGAWGYTF.

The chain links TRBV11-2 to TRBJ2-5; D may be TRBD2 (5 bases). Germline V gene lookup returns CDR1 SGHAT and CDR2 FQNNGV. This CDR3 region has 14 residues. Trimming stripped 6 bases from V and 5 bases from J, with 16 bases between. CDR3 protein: CASSEHSRRETQYF. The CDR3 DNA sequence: TGTGCCAGCAGTGAGCACTCCAGGAGGGAGACCCAGTACTTC.